Below, one T cell receptor (beta chain) is given with its context. The antigen is not known. Per the germline V gene, CDR1 is MGHRA and CDR2 is YSYEKL. V lost 0 bases and J lost 7, with 16 bases in between. This CDR3 region has 15 residues. The data derive from a study of blood T cells in healthy people across ages. Notes on the study in general: Versus aged donors, long-lived donors had higher diversity and more naive CD4+ cells.

A J-beta primer mix and a sample-barcoded 5' primer were used in a second PCR of roughly 6 to 12 cycles. Each TCR beta cDNA got a 12-nucleotide random molecular identifier. Each CDR3 protein is one row after TCRdb ran MiXCR on the 5' RACE reads. The sample gives more than 900,000 distinct CDR3 sequences, about 23% of which show up once; about 0.72% is in the top ten. These data also featured in a second study, about T cells of mothers and their children. That paper states: Each donor was one of three healthy Caucasian mothers or one of their six children. There was no detection of any persistent microchimeric T cell clones.

J is TRBJ2-7 and V is TRBV4-1; D is unresolved. Specimen: blood. This clonotype was obtained from a girl aged 2-10 years in good health. The CDR3 region has the DNA TGCGCCAGCAGCCAAGAAAACTTGGAATTGGAGGAGCAGTACTTC. Protein: CASSQENLELEEQYF.